These 9 T cell receptor beta chains were sequenced from one sample in a study of T cells in placental villitis. The libraries were made with immunoSEQ v4. Sequencing used immunoSEQ multiplex PCR; TCRdb keeps in-frame clones, though not all of them. Among about 5,900 clones listed, around 80% were seen once. Sequencing was performed on placental tissue containing maternal and fetal cells. The receptors originated from a human patient with infectious villitis; the placental T cells may come from both mother and fetus.

This chain uses TRBV6-6 with TRBJ2-7; D ambiguous. Germline CDR1 MNHNY, CDR2 SVGAGI (reference sequence). The length of the CDR3 is 12 residues. Trimming removed 0 bases at V and 6 bases at J, with 6 bases between. CDR3 nucleotides: TGTGCCAGCAGTTACTCGACGCTCGAGCAGTACTTC. Its translation is CASSYSTLEQYF.

This clone was counted only a few times. The rearrangement links TRBV6-5 to TRBJ2-5, with 8 bases fitting TRBD2. Germline V CDR1 and CDR2: MNHEY, SVGAGI. This CDR3 comprises 14 residues. The junction had 6 bases not matched to a gene; V was cut back by 6 bases and J by 3 bases. The CDR3 loop reads CASRPRGGEETQYF. The DNA for the CDR3 is TGTGCCAGCAGACCACGGGGGGGAGAAGAGACCCAGTACTTC.

This clone was seen more than once but under ten times. Other DNA sequences in this sample translate to the same CDR3. V and J are TRBV9 and TRBJ1-4; TRBD1 matches at 7 bases. This CDR3 has 14 residues. V shed 0 bases and J 8 bases; nucleotides not matched to a gene: 4. Germline V lookup: CDR1 SGDLS, CDR2 YYNGEE. The CDR3 DNA sequence: TGTGCCAGCAGCGTAGGACAGGGAGGAGAAAAACTGTTTTTT. This sequence encodes CASSVGQGGEKLFF.

This clone has more than one count but fewer than ten. The chain joins TRBV7-9 to TRBJ2-7; the D gene is possibly TRBD1 (6 bases). Trimming took off 5 bases at V and 6 bases at J, with 20 bases between the two ends. Germline assignment: CDR1 SEHNR and CDR2 FQNEAQ (reference sequence). The CDR3 contains 15 residues. This chain's CDR3 is CASSAMSGRGGEQYF. CDR3 nucleotide sequence: TGTGCCAGCAGCGCTATGTCAGGGAGAGGGGGCGAGCAGTACTTC.

J is TRBJ2-7 and V is TRBV2, with a tentative D call TRBD1 (6 bases). Looked up from germline, CDR1 is SNHLY and CDR2 is FYNNEI. Trimming cost V 6 bases and J 2 bases, with 14 bases left between them. The CDR3 spans 14 residues. The CDR3 DNA reads as TGTGCCAGCAGACCTCCGACAGGCACCTACGAGCAGTACTTC. It translates to CASRPPTGTYEQYF.

The chain joins TRBV11-2 to TRBJ2-3; D possibly uses TRBD1 or TRBD2 (5 bases each). V was shortened by 5 bases and J by 0 bases, with 12 bases between the two germline ends. This CDR3 has 15 amino acids. CDR1 is SGHAT and CDR2 is FQNNGV in the germline V gene. CDR3 coding DNA: TGTGCCAGCAGCCGAGGGGTCAGAAGCACAGATACGCAGTATTTT. Its protein is CASSRGVRSTDTQYF.

This sequence joins TRBV7-3 and TRBJ2-2; D gene unclear. CDR3 length: 15 residues. Germline lookup yields CDR1 SGHTA and CDR2 FQGTGA. V shed 2 bases and J shed 0 bases, with 7 bases lying between them. As DNA, the CDR3 is TGTGCCAGCAGCTTATTGGCGGCGAACACCGGGGAGCTGTTTTTT. This codes for CASSLLAANTGELFF.

CDR3 sequence: CASSYSPANEQFF. The CDR3 nucleotides are TGTGCCAGCAGTTACTCTCCAGCGAATGAGCAGTTCTTC. This chain links TRBV6-5 with TRBJ2-1; D call uncertain. Germline lookup yields CDR1 MNHEY and CDR2 SVGAGI. This CDR3 has 13 amino acids. The ends were cut back, 0 bases at V and 7 bases at J, with 7 bases in the middle.

J is TRBJ1-5 and V is TRBV4-1; a weak D match, TRBD1 (6 bases). The CDR3 length is 15 residues. Germline assignment: CDR1 MGHRA and CDR2 YSYEKL. Deletions cut 4 bases from V and 7 bases from J, with 17 bases between. CDR3 amino acids: CASSPTFNRDQPQHF. Written as DNA, the CDR3 is TGCGCCAGCAGCCCGACATTTAACAGGGACCAGCCCCAGCATTTT.